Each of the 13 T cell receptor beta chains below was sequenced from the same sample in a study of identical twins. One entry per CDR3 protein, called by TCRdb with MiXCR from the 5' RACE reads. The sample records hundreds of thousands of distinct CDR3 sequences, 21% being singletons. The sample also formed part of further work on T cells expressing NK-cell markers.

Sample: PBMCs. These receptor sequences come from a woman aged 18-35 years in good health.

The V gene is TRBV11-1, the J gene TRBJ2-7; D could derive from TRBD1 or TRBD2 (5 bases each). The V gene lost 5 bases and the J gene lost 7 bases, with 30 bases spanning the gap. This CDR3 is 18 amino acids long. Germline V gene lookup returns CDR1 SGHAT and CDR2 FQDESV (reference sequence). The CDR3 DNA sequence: TGTGCCAGCAGCCCTGGCGGCAGGTTAGAAGAGTTTGGGACGGAGCAGTACTTC. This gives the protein CASSPGGRLEEFGTEQYF.

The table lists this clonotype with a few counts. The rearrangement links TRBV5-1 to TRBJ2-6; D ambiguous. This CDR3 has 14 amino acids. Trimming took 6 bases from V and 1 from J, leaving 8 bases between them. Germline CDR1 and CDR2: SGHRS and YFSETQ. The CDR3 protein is CASKNPSGANVLTF. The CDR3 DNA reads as TGCGCCAGCAAGAATCCTTCTGGGGCCAACGTCCTGACTTTC.

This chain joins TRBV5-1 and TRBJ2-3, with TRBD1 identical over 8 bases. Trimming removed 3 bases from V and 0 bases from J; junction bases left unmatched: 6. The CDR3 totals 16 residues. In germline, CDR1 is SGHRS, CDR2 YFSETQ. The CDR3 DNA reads TGCGCCAGCAGCTCCATGACAGGGGCTAGCACAGATACGCAGTATTTT. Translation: CASSSMTGASTDTQYF. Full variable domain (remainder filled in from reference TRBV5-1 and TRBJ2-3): KAGVTQTPRYLIKTRGQQVTLSCSPISGHRSVSWYQQTPGQGLQFLFEYFSETQRNKGNFPGRFSGRQFSNSRSEMNVSTLELGDSALYLCASSSMTGASTDTQYFGPGTRLTVL.

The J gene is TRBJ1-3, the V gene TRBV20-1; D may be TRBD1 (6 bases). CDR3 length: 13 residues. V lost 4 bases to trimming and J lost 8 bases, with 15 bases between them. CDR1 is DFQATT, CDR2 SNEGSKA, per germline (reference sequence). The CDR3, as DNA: TGCAGTGCTACACAGGGAGTTAAGGACACCATATATTTT. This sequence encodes CSATQGVKDTIYF.

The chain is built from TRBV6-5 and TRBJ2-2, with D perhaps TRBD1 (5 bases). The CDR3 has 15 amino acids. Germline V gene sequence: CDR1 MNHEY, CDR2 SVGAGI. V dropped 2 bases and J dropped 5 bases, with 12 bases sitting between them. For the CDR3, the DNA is TGTGCCAGCAGTTACCTTCCAAGGGGAACCGGGGAGCTGTTTTTT. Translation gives CASSYLPRGTGELFF.

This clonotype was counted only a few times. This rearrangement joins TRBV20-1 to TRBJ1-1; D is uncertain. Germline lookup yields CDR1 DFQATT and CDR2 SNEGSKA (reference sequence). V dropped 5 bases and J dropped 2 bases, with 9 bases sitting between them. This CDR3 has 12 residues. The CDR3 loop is CSAQQPNTEAFF. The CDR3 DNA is TGCAGTGCTCAGCAACCCAACACTGAAGCTTTCTTT.

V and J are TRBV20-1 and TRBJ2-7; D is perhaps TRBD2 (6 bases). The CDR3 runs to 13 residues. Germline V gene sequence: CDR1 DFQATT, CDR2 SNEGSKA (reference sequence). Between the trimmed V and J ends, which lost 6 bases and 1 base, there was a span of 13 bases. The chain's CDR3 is CSAWDSLSYEQYF. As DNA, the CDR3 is TGCAGTGCGTGGGACTCCCTGTCCTACGAGCAGTACTTC.

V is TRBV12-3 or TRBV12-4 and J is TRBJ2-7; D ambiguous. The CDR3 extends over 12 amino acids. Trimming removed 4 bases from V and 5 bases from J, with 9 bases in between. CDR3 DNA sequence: TGTGCCAGCAGTTCCGTGCACAACGAGCAGTACTTC. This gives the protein CASSSVHNEQYF.

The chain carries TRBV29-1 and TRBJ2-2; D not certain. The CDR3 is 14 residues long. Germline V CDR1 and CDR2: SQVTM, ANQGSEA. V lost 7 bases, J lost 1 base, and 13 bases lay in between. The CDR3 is CSADRPRNTGELFF. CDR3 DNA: TGCAGCGCCGATCGGCCGAGGAACACCGGGGAGCTGTTTTTT.

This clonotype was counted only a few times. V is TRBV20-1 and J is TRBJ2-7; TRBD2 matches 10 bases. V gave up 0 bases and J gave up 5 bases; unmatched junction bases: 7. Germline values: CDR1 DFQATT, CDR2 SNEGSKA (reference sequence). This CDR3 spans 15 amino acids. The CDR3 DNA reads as TGCAGTGCTAGAGATCAAACTAGCGGGAACAACGAGCAGTACTTC. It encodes CSARDQTSGNNEQYF.

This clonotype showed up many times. CDR3 loop: CASSLIASSYEQYF. CDR3 bases: TGTGCCAGCAGCCTTATTGCGAGCTCCTACGAGCAGTACTTC. The chain combines TRBV7-2 with TRBJ2-7, with D hard to call. Trimming took off 5 bases at V and 0 bases at J, with 11 bases between the two ends. The CDR3 sequence is 14 residues long. Looked up from germline, CDR1 is SGHTA and CDR2 is FQGNSA.

The CDR3 nucleotides are TGCAGTGCTAGATCCCCGGGGCCGAGAGGATCACCCCTCCACTTT. The encoded protein is CSARSPGPRGSPLHF. The chain links TRBV20-1 to TRBJ1-6, with TRBD1 as a possible D gene (5 bases). V was clipped by 2 bases and J by 10 bases, with 18 bases between them. CDR3 length equals 15 residues. The V gene's germline CDR1 is DFQATT and CDR2 SNEGSKA (reference sequence).

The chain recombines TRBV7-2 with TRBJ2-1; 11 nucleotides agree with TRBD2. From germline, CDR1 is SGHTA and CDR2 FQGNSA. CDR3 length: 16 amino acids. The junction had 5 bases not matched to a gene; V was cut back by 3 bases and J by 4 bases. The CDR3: CASSFLGTSGYNEQFF. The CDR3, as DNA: TGTGCCAGCAGCTTTCTCGGGACTAGCGGTTACAATGAGCAGTTCTTC.